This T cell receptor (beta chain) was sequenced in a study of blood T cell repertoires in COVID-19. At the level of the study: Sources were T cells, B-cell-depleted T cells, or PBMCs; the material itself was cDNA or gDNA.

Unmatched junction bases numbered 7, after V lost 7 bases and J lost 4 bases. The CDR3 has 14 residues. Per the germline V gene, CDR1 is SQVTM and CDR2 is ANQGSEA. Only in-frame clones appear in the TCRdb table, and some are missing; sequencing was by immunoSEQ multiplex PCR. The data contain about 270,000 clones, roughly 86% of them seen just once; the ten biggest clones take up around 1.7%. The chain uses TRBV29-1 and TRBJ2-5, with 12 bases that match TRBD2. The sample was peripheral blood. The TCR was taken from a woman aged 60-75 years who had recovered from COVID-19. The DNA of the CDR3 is TGCAGCGCTGCTAGCGGGGGGGTTGGAGAGACCCAGTACTTC. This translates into CSAASGGVGETQYF. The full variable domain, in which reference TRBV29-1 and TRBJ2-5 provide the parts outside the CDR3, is SAVISQKPSRDICQRGTSLTIQCQVDSQVTMMFWYRQQPGQSLTLIATANQGSEATYESGFVIDKFPISRPNLTFSTLTVSNMSPEDSSIYLCSAASGGVGETQYFGPGTRLLVL.